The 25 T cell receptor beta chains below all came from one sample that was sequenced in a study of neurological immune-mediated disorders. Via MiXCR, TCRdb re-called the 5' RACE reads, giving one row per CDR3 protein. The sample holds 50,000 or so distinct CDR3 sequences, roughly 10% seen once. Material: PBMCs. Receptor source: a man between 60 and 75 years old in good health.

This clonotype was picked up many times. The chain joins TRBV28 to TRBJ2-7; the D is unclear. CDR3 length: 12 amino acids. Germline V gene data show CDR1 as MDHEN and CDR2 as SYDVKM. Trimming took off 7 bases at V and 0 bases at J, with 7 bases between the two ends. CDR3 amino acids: CASTDNSYEQYF. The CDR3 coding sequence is TGTGCCAGCACCGATAACTCCTACGAGCAGTACTTC.

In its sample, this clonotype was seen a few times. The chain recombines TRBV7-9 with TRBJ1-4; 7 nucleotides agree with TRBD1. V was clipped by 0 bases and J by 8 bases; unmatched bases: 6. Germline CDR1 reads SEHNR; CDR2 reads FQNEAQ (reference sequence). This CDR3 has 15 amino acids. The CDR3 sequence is CASSLAPTGQEKLFF. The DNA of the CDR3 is TGTGCCAGCAGCTTAGCGCCGACAGGGCAAGAAAAACTGTTTTTT.

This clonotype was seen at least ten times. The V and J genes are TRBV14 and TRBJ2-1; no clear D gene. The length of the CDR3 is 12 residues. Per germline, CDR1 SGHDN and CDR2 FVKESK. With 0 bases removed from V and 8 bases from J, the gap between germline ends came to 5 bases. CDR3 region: CASSQDWYEQFF. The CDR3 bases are TGTGCCAGCAGCCAAGATTGGTATGAGCAGTTCTTC. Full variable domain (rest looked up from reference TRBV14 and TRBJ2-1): EAGVTQFPSHSVIEKGQTVTLRCDPISGHDNLYWYRRVMGKEIKFLLHFVKESKQDESGMPNNRFLAERTGGTYSTLKVQPAELEDSGVYFCASSQDWYEQFFGPGTRLTVL.

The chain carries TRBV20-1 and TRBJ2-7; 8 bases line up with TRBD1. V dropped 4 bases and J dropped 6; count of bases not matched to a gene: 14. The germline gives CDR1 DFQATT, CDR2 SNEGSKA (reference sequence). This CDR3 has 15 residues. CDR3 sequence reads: CSAIGDRGILGEQYF. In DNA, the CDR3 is TGCAGTGCTATAGGTGACAGGGGCATTCTGGGCGAGCAGTACTTC.

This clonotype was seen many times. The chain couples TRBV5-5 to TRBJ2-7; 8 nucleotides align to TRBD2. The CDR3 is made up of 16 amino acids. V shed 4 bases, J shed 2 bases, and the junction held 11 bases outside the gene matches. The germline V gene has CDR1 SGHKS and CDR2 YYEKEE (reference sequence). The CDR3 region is CASSGQSGGLTYEQYF. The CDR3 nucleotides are TGTGCCAGCAGCGGGCAAAGCGGGGGCCTAACCTACGAGCAGTACTTC.

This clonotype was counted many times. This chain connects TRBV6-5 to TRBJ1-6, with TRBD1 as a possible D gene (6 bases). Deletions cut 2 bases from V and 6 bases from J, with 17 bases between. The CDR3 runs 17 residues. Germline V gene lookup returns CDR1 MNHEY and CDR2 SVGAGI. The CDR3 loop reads CASSYIQGWSGNSPLHF. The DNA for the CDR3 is TGTGCCAGCAGTTACATACAGGGTTGGTCTGGTAATTCACCCCTCCACTTT.

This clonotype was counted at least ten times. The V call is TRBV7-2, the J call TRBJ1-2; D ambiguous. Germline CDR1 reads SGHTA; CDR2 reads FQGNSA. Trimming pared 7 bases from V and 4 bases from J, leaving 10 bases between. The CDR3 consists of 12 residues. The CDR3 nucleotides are TGTGCCAGCAAAGGCCCGGGCTATGGCTACACCTTC. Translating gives CASKGPGYGYTF. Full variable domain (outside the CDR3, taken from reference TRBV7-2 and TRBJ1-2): GAGVSQSPSNKVTEKGKDVELRCDPISGHTALYWYRQSLGQGLEFLIYFQGNSAPDKSGLPSDRFSAERTGGSVSTLTIQRTQQEDSAVYLCASKGPGYGYTFGSGTRLTVV.

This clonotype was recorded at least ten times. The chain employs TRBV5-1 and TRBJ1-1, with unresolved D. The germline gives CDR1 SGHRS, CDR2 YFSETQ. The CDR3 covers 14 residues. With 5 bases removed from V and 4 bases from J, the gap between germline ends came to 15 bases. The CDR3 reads CASSAEPGVTEAFF. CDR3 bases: TGCGCCAGCAGTGCAGAGCCAGGAGTCACTGAAGCTTTCTTT.

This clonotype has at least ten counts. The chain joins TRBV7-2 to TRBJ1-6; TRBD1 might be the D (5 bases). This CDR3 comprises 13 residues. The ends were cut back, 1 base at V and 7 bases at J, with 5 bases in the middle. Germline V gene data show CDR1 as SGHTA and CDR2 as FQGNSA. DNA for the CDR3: TGTGCCAGCAGCTTAGGGGGGAATTCACCCCTCCACTTT. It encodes CASSLGGNSPLHF.

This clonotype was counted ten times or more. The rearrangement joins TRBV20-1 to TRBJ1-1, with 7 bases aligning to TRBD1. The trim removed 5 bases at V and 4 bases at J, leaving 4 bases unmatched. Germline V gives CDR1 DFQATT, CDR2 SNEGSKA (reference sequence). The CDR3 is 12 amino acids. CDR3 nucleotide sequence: TGCAGTGCTTCAGGACAGGCCACTGAAGCTTTCTTT. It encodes CSASGQATEAFF.

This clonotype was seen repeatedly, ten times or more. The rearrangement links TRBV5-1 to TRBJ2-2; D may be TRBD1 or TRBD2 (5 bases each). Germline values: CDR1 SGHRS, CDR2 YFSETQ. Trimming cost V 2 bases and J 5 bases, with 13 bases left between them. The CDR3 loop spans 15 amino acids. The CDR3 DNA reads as TGCGCCAGCAGCTTCCGGGGCCCGCGAACCGGGGAGCTGTTTTTT. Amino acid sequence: CASSFRGPRTGELFF.

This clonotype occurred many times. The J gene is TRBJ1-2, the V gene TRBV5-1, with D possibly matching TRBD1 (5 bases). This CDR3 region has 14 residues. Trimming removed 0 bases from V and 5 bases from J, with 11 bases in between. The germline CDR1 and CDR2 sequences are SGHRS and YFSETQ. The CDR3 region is CASSLAGEGYGYTF. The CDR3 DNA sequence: TGCGCCAGCAGCTTGGCGGGAGAGGGGTATGGCTACACCTTC.

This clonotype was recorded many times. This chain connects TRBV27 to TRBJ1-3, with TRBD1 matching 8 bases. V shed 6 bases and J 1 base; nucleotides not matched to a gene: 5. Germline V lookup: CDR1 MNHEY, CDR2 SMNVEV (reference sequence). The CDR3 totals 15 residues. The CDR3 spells CASRQQGASGNTIYF. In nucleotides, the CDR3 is TGTGCCAGCAGGCAGCAGGGGGCTTCTGGAAACACCATATATTTT.

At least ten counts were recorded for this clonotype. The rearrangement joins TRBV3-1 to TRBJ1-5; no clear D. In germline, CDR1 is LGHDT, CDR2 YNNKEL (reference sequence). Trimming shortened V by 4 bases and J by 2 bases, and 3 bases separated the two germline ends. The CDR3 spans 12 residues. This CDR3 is CASSRGNQPQHF. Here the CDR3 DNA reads TGTGCCAGCAGCCGGGGCAATCAGCCCCAGCATTTT.

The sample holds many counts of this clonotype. In nucleotides, the CDR3 is TGCAGTGCTAGCTTAGGACTAGCGGGGACCAGCACAGATACGCAGTATTTT. Encoded protein: CSASLGLAGTSTDTQYF. This chain joins TRBV20-1 and TRBJ2-3, with 12 bases that match TRBD2. The CDR3 contains 17 residues. The trim removed 3 bases at V and 0 bases at J, leaving 7 bases unmatched. Germline V gene sequence: CDR1 DFQATT, CDR2 SNEGSKA (reference sequence).

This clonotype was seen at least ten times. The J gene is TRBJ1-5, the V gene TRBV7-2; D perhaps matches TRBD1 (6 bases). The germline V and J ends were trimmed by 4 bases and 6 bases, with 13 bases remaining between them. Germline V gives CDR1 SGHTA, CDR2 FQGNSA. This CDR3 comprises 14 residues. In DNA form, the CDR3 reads TGTGCCAGCAGCTCCACAGGGTTTGGTCAGCCCCAGCATTTT. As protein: CASSSTGFGQPQHF.

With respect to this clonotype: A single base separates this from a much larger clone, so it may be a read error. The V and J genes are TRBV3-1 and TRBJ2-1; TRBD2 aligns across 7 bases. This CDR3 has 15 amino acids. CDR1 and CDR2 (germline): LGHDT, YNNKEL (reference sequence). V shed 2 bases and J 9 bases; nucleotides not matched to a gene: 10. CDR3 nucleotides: TGTGCCAGCAGCCAACTAGCGGTGGTTCCAGGTGAGCAGTTCTTC. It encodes CASSQLAVVPGEQFF.

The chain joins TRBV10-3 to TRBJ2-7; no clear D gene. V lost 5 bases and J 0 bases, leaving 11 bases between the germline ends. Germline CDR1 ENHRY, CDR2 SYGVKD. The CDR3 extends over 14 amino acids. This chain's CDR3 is CAISSTVSSYEQYF. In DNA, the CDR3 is TGTGCCATCAGTTCGACCGTAAGCTCCTACGAGCAGTACTTC.

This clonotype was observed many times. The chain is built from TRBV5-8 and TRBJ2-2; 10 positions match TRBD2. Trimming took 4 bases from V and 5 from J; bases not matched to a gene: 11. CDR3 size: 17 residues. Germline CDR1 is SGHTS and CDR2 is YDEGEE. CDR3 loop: CASSPTGTSVRTGELFF. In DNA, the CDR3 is TGTGCCAGCAGCCCAACCGGGACTAGCGTGAGAACCGGGGAGCTGTTTTTT.

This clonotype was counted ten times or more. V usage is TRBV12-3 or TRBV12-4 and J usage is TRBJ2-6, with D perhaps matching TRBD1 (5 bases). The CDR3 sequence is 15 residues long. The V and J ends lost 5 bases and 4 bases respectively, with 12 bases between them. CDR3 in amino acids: CASSPDAGGANVLTF. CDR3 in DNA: TGTGCCAGCAGTCCCGACGCAGGGGGGGCCAACGTCCTGACTTTC.

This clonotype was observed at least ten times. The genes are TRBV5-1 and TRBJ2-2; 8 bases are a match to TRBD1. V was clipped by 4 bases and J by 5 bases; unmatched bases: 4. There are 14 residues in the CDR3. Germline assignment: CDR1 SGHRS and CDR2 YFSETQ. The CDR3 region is CASSAGQGTGELFF. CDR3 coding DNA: TGCGCCAGCAGCGCAGGACAGGGTACCGGGGAGCTGTTTTTT. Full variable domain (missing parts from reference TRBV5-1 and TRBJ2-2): KAGVTQTPRYLIKTRGQQVTLSCSPISGHRSVSWYQQTPGQGLQFLFEYFSETQRNKGNFPGRFSGRQFSNSRSEMNVSTLELGDSALYLCASSAGQGTGELFFGEGSRLTVL.

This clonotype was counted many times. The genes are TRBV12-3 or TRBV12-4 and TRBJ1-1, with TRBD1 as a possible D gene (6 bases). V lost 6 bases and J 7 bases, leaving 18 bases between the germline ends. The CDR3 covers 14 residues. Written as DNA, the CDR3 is TGTGCCAGCAGCGGGGGGCAGGGGTTGCGTGAAGCTTTCTTT. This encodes CASSGGQGLREAFF.

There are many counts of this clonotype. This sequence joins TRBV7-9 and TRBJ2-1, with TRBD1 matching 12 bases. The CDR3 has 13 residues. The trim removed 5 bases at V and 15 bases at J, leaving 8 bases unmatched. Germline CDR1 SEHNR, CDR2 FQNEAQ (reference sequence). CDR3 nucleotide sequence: TGTGCCAGCAGCCCCTCGGGACAGGGGGCGTCGTTCTTC. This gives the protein CASSPSGQGASFF.

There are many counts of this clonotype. The CDR3 DNA sequence: TGCAGTGCTAGGGATCAGGGGGAAGTTTCCCTCGAGCAGTACTTC. It specifies CSARDQGEVSLEQYF. The rearrangement joins TRBV20-1 to TRBJ2-7; the match to TRBD1 covers 7 bases. CDR1 DFQATT and CDR2 SNEGSKA come from the germline V gene (reference sequence). J gave up 6 bases and V 3 bases, and 14 bases lay outside the gene matches. The CDR3 sequence is 15 residues long.

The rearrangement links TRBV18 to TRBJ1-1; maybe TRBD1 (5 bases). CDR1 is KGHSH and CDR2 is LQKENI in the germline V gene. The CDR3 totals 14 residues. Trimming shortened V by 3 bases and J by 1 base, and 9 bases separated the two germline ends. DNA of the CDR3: TGTGCCAGCTCACCGAATACAGGGAACACTGAAGCTTTCTTT. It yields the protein CASSPNTGNTEAFF.